This is a list of T cell receptor beta chains from one sample in a study of blood T cells in healthy people across ages. TCRdb re-called the 5' RACE reads with MiXCR, one entry per CDR3 protein. The profile shows about 1.6 million distinct CDR3 sequences, about 31% of them singletons. The sample comprised blood. These receptors all come from a woman younger than 45 in good health. CDR3s include the opening cysteine and the closing phenylalanine or tryptophan. A D gene is named only where the DNA matches it firmly. Only some rows state a clone size, as once, few, many or a class for expanded clones.

TRBV29-1,NA,TRBJ2-3,many,CSVGVSTDTQYF,TGCAGCGTTGGAGTCAGCACAGATACGCAGTATTTT
TRBV10-1,NA,TRBJ2-1,NA,CASSESVSGARYNEQFF,TGCGCCAGCAGTGAGTCGGTCAGCGGCGCCCGCTACAATGAGCAGTTCTTC
TRBV3-1,TRBD2,TRBJ2-2,few,CASSPRLAGAAGELFF,TGTGCCAGCAGCCCTCGACTAGCGGGGGCCGCCGGGGAGCTGTTTTTT
TRBV10-3,NA,TRBJ1-2,many,CASGQGYGYTF,TGTGCCTCCGGGCAGGGATATGGCTACACCTTC
TRBV7-3,NA,TRBJ2-3,NA,CASSLMNWRDLDTQYF,TGTGCCAGCAGCCTAATGAACTGGCGGGATTTAGATACGCAGTATTTT
TRBV5-1,NA,TRBJ2-6,NA,CASNPRQFSGANVLTF,TGCGCCAGCAACCCCAGACAGTTCTCTGGGGCCAACGTCCTGACTTTC
TRBV19,NA,TRBJ2-3,NA,CASSPDSRPGGYGSDTQYF,TGTGCCAGTAGCCCGGACTCCCGCCCGGGGGGCTATGGGTCAGATACGCAGTATTTT
TRBV28,NA,TRBJ2-7,few,CGAGSPVGYEQYF,TGTGGGGCGGGTTCCCCTGTAGGCTACGAGCAGTACTTC
TRBV27,NA,TRBJ2-5,NA,CASGRLWETQYF,TGTGCCAGCGGACGGTTGTGGGAGACCCAGTACTTC
TRBV6-5,TRBD1,TRBJ1-2,NA,CASSYSSGTEKGYTF,TGTGCCAGCAGTTACTCCTCCGGGACAGAGAAGGGCTACACCTTC
TRBV7-2,NA,TRBJ2-7,many,CASRLTGYEQYF,TGTGCCAGCAGGTTAACAGGGTACGAGCAGTACTTC
TRBV6-6,NA,TRBJ1-4,NA,CASSAPDKNEKRFF,TGTGCCAGCAGTGCCCCAGATAAAAATGAAAAACGGTTTTTT
TRBV5-1,NA,TRBJ2-5,NA,CVSSNGGQETQYF,TGCGTCAGCAGCAACGGGGGACAAGAGACCCAGTACTTC
TRBV4-1,TRBD1,TRBJ2-3,NA,CASSQALSGTVTDTRYF,TGCGCCAGCAGCCAAGCTTTATCCGGGACAGTGACAGATACGCGGTATTTT
TRBV11-2,NA,TRBJ2-3,few,CASSLVVTGVGDTQYF,TGTGCCAGCAGCTTAGTGGTAACGGGAGTTGGAGATACGCAGTATTTT
TRBV4-1,NA,TRBJ2-3,NA,CASNQERGRATDTQYF,TGCGCCAGCAACCAAGAAAGGGGTAGGGCAACAGATACGCAGTATTTT
TRBV29-1,TRBD1,TRBJ2-3,NA,CSVRDREADTQYF,TGCAGCGTGCGGGACAGGGAAGCAGATACGCAGTATTTT
TRBV28,NA,TRBJ2-7,few,CACGVLNEQYF,TGTGCCTGTGGGGTTTTGAACGAGCAGTACTTC
TRBV6-5,NA,TRBJ2-1,few,CASRQGSRNEQFF,TGTGCCAGCAGACAGGGTTCGAGAAATGAGCAGTTCTTC
TRBV9,NA,TRBJ2-3,few,CASSALPSGDTQYF,TGTGCCAGCAGCGCCCTCCCCTCGGGAGATACGCAGTATTTT
TRBV5-5,TRBD1,TRBJ2-4,NA,CASNLASVRGHLWNIQYF,TGTGCCAGCAACTTGGCCTCGGTCAGGGGGCATCTGTGGAACATTCAGTACTTC
TRBV20-1,NA,TRBJ2-1,NA,CSARATYYPPYNEQFF,TGCAGTGCTAGAGCTACCTACTACCCTCCCTACAATGAGCAGTTCTTC
TRBV20-1,TRBD1,TRBJ2-5,NA,CSARGGTGVQETQYF,TGCAGTGCTAGAGGTGGGACAGGGGTTCAAGAGACCCAGTACTTC
TRBV6-1,NA,TRBJ1-1,NA,CASSEGFFAGNTEAFF,TGTGCCAGCAGTGAAGGGTTCTTCGCGGGCAACACTGAAGCTTTCTTT
TRBV5-1,NA,TRBJ2-7,NA,CASSLVVGSYEQYF,TGCGCCAGCAGCTTGGTTGTTGGGTCCTACGAGCAGTACTTC
TRBV30,TRBD1,TRBJ2-7,NA,CAWSVDRDYEQYF,TGTGCCTGGAGCGTTGACAGGGACTACGAGCAGTACTTC
TRBV18,NA,TRBJ2-7,few,CASSPTPAKYEQYF,TGTGCCAGCTCACCTACTCCCGCCAAGTACGAGCAGTACTTC
TRBV20-1,TRBD1,TRBJ2-2,many,CSAQETGSGELFF,TGCAGTGCGCAAGAGACAGGGTCCGGGGAGCTGTTTTTT
TRBV12-3/TRBV12-4,TRBD1,TRBJ2-1,NA,CASREGQGNEQFF,TGTGCCAGCAGGGAGGGACAGGGCAATGAGCAGTTCTTC